The present entry profiles one TCR beta chain with its context. Its antigen is as yet unknown. The CDR3 extends over 13 amino acids. From germline, CDR1 is SGDLS and CDR2 YYNGEE. Trimming cost V 0 bases and J 4 bases, with 4 bases left between them. Sample time point: roughly 9-day in vitro stimulation with candidate neoantigen peptide 5. Clone fold changes were calculated against an identical culture without peptide. This entry belongs to a study of PD-1 blockade in mismatch repair-deficient tumors. Notes on the study in general: Tumor-resident clones, often absent from pretreatment blood, expanded after pembrolizumab and then contracted.

Clones were sequenced by immunoSEQ multiplex PCR, and TCRdb holds only the in-frame ones, with some missing. The top ten clones hold roughly 9.7% of a sample with some 16,000 clones, 84% of them seen once. This sequence was found in an adult with mismatch repair-deficient cancer. Sequencing was performed on cells cultured in vitro, taken from a patient treated with pembrolizumab. The V gene is TRBV9, the J gene TRBJ1-4; D remains ambiguous. The CDR3 bases are TGTGCCAGCAGCGTAGGGCATAATGAAAAACTGTTTTTT. Its translation: CASSVGHNEKLFF. The whole variable domain, filled in from reference TRBV9 and TRBJ1-4, reads DSGVTQTPKHLITATGQRVTLRCSPRSGDLSVYWYQQSLDQGLQFLIQYYNGEERAKGNILERFSAQQFPDLHSELNLSSLELGDSALYFCASSVGHNEKLFFGSGTQLSVL.